Each of the 23 T cell receptor beta chains below was sequenced from the same sample in a study of T cells in Graves' hyperthyroidism and ophthalmopathy. Amplified regions were TCR beta CDR3 sequences from RNA transcripts. First-round RT-PCR with HTBI primers amplified the TCR CDR3 region. TCRdb fed the multiplex PCR reads into MiXCR, producing one record per CDR3 protein. The sample has approximately 700,000 distinct CDR3 sequences; around 15% are singletons. Sequencing input: blood. These receptors were obtained from a man aged 18 to 30 with Graves' hyperthyroidism.

This clonotype was counted many times. The chain recombines TRBV12-3 or TRBV12-4 with TRBJ1-1, with a tentative D call TRBD1 (5 bases). The CDR3 sequence is 14 residues long. Deletions cut 3 bases from V and 5 bases from J, with 13 bases between. This CDR3 is CASSFKRGSTEAFF. CDR3 nucleotide sequence: TGTGCCAGCAGTTTTAAACGGGGGAGTACTGAAGCTTTCTTT.

This clonotype was counted ten times or more. The junction and the germline gene differ at one end; a read error may be behind it. J is TRBJ2-1 and V is TRBV6-1, with D tentatively TRBD2 (6 bases). Germline-derived CDR1 and CDR2 are MNHNS and SASEGT. The CDR3 totals 12 residues. CDR3 sequence reads: CASSQTRGEQFF. In DNA form, the CDR3 reads TGCGCCAGCAGCCAAACACGGGGGGAGCAGTTCTTC.

This clonotype has ten or more counts. This chain uses TRBV12-3 or TRBV12-4 with TRBJ1-2; D remains unclear. Trimming took off 3 bases at V and 6 bases at J, with 8 bases between the two ends. The CDR3 totals 12 residues. In DNA form, the CDR3 reads TGTGCCAGCAGTTTCCGGGTCCATGGCTACACCTTC. It yields the protein CASSFRVHGYTF.

Many counts were recorded for this clonotype. The chain joins TRBV6-5 to TRBJ2-3; tentatively, D is TRBD2 (6 bases). The CDR3 runs to 15 residues. Germline V gives CDR1 MNHEY, CDR2 SVGAGI. V was cut by 6 bases and J by 3 bases, with 16 bases left in between. The CDR3, as DNA: TGTGCCAGCAGGACCAGCGGGCTAGCGACAGATACGCAGTATTTT. Residues: CASRTSGLATDTQYF.

CDR3 in amino acids: CASSLDSPPQHF. The DNA for the CDR3 is TGTGCCAGTAGTCTCGACAGTCCCCCCCAGCATTTT. The chain carries TRBV12-3 or TRBV12-4 and TRBJ1-5; tentatively, D is TRBD1 (5 bases). The CDR3 sequence is 12 residues long. The V end lost 9 bases, the J end lost 10 bases, and 16 bases lay between the germline ends.

A remark on this clonotype: This may come from a read error, since a much larger clone is one base off. The rearrangement uses TRBV20-1 and TRBJ2-3; D may be TRBD2 (6 bases). The CDR3 spans 16 residues. Looked up from germline, CDR1 is DFQATT and CDR2 is SNEGSKA (reference sequence). DNA of the CDR3: TGCAGTGCCGTCTCAGCCCGCGCGGGGACCACAGGTACGCAGTATTTT. Encoded protein: CSAVSARAGTTGTQYF.

V and J are TRBV20-1 and TRBJ2-1, with D tentatively TRBD2 (6 bases). The CDR3 has 14 amino acids. The germline V and J ends were trimmed by 6 bases and 8 bases, with 20 bases remaining between them. Looked up from germline, CDR1 is DFQATT and CDR2 is SNEGSKA (reference sequence). The CDR3 loop is CSARTGTRQDEQFF. The CDR3 nucleotides read TGCAGTGCCAGGACCGGGACTCGCCAGGATGAGCAGTTCTTC.

This clonotype was counted at least ten times. The V call is TRBV11-2, the J call TRBJ2-5, with D possibly being TRBD1 or TRBD2 (5 bases each). Trimming removed 3 bases from V and 5 bases from J, with 19 bases in between. This CDR3 contains 16 residues. CDR1 and CDR2 from the germline V gene are SGHAT and FQNNGV. Here the CDR3 DNA reads TGTGCCAGCAGCTTGGGGGTTTCAGGGAGACGGGAGACCCAGTACTTC. This codes for CASSLGVSGRRETQYF.

V usage is TRBV29-1 and J usage is TRBJ2-7; 8 positions match TRBD1. Germline trimming cut 6 bases from V and 0 bases from J; bases unmatched to any gene: 4. CDR1 and CDR2 from the germline V gene are SQVTM and ANQGSEA. This CDR3 has 13 residues. The chain's CDR3 is CSVRTGSSYEQYF. The CDR3 DNA reads TGCAGCGTCAGGACAGGGAGCTCCTACGAGCAGTACTTC.

Of note for this clonotype: This may be a read error, as it is one base from a much larger clone. The CDR3 carries no conserved terminal phenylalanine or tryptophan, so it likely arises from a read error. The rearrangement links TRBV18 to TRBJ2-7, with D tentatively TRBD1 (6 bases). The CDR3 has 14 residues. CDR1 is KGHSH, CDR2 LQKENI, per germline. The V gene lost 0 bases and the J gene lost 3 bases, with 9 bases spanning the gap. The CDR3 here is CASSPPGTRYEQYS. The DNA of the CDR3 is TGTGCCAGCTCACCACCCGGGACACGCTACGAGCAGTACTCC.

This clonotype occurred many times. The chain uses TRBV27 and TRBJ2-1; maybe TRBD1 (6 bases). CDR3 size: 16 residues. V lost 0 bases and J lost 3, with 12 bases in between. Germline loops: CDR1 MNHEY, CDR2 SMNVEV (reference sequence). In nucleotides, the CDR3 is TGTGCCAGCAGTTTATCACAGGGAGCGTTCTACAATGAGCAGTTCTTC. Residues: CASSLSQGAFYNEQFF.

Remarks on this clonotype: It may be a read error: a sequence one base away is much more abundant. The rearrangement uses TRBV20-1 and TRBJ2-7; no definite D call. The V end lost 3 bases, the J end lost 7 bases, and 22 bases lay between the germline ends. The germline V gene encodes CDR1 DFQATT and CDR2 SNEGSKA (reference sequence). The length of the CDR3 is 15 residues. The CDR3 here is CSASLGSTPLREQYF. The CDR3 bases are TGCAGTGCTAGCCTGGGGTCCACCCCCCTCCGTGAGCAGTACTTC.

This chain uses TRBV10-3 with TRBJ1-3, with unresolved D. The CDR3 has 14 residues. V dropped 8 bases and J dropped 0 bases, with 11 bases sitting between them. Germline V gives CDR1 ENHRY, CDR2 SYGVKD. CDR3: CAISVVLSGNTIYF. CDR3 bases: TGTGCCATCTCCGTGGTGCTCTCTGGAAACACCATATATTTT.

The rearrangement links TRBV19 to TRBJ2-7; D not certain. This CDR3 region has 14 residues. Germline loops: CDR1 LNHDA, CDR2 SQIVND (reference sequence). V was clipped by 3 bases and J by 1 base, with 10 bases between them. Here the CDR3 DNA reads TGTGCCAGTAGTATCGCCAGCAATTCCTACGAGCAGTACTTC. Its protein is CASSIASNSYEQYF.

The sample holds a few counts of this clonotype. The chain couples TRBV20-1 to TRBJ2-1; TRBD2 matches at 11 bases. In germline, CDR1 is DFQATT, CDR2 SNEGSKA (reference sequence). The CDR3 has 15 residues. Unmatched junction bases numbered 5, after V lost 3 bases and J lost 4 bases. The CDR3 DNA reads TGCAGTGCTAGGTCGACTAGCGGGACTTACAATGAGCAGTTCTTC. It translates to CSARSTSGTYNEQFF.

This sequence joins TRBV6-2 or TRBV6-3 and TRBJ2-6; the match to TRBD1 covers 12 bases. CDR1 is MNHEY, CDR2 SVGEGT, per germline. Germline trimming cut 2 bases from V and 3 bases from J; bases unmatched to any gene: 5. CDR3 length: 18 residues. CDR3 in amino acids: CASSYPGQGANGANVLTF. The CDR3 coding sequence is TGTGCCAGCAGTTACCCGGGACAGGGGGCGAATGGGGCCAACGTCCTGACTTTC.

This clonotype was counted a few times. The chain is built from TRBV28 and TRBJ1-2; 9 nucleotides agree with TRBD1. The CDR3 contains 13 residues. Germline CDR1 is MDHEN and CDR2 is SYDVKM. Trimming at V came to 4 bases and at J to 12 bases, leaving 9 bases not matched to a gene. CDR3 in DNA: TGTGCCAGCAGTTCGGGACAGGGTGGTAGGAACACCTTC. Residues: CASSSGQGGRNTF.

CDR3 in amino acids: CASSPRTQLGNTIYF. CDR3 nucleotide sequence: TGTGCCAGCTCACCCCGAACGCAACTGGGAAACACCATATATTTT. The chain uses TRBV18 and TRBJ1-3; D is undetermined. Deletions cut 3 bases from V and 4 bases from J, with 13 bases between. CDR1 and CDR2 (germline): KGHSH, LQKENI. The CDR3 has 15 residues.

The chain links TRBV4-3 to TRBJ2-1, with 8 nucleotides matching TRBD2. CDR3 length equals 16 residues. The germline V gene encodes CDR1 LGHNA and CDR2 YSLEER. Germline trimming cut 0 bases from V and 2 bases from J; bases unmatched to any gene: 3. CDR3 region: CASSQDRTSTYNEQFF. The CDR3 region has the DNA TGCGCCAGCAGCCAAGATAGGACTAGCACCTACAATGAGCAGTTCTTC.

This clonotype appeared a few times. The V and J genes are TRBV20-1 and TRBJ2-1; the D is unclear. Germline assignment: CDR1 DFQATT and CDR2 SNEGSKA (reference sequence). The V end was cut by 2 bases, the J end by 0 bases, with 5 bases between. CDR3 length equals 13 residues. The CDR3 DNA reads as TGCAGTGCTAGAAGCTACTCCTACAATGAGCAGTTCTTC. Amino acids: CSARSYSYNEQFF.

Concerning this clonotype: One end of the junction is discordant with germline, which a read error may explain. The J gene is TRBJ2-2, the V gene TRBV6-2 or TRBV6-3; TRBD2 agrees at 11 bases. The CDR3 extends over 18 amino acids. Germline CDR1 MNHEY, CDR2 SVGEGT. CDR3 nucleotide sequence: TGTGCCAGCAGTTACTACCCCCTACTAGCGGGAGAGGGCGGGGAGGTGTTTTTT. Translated, it gives CASSYYPLLAGEGGEVFF.

This clonotype was recorded a few times. J is TRBJ2-6 and V is TRBV7-6; TRBD1 aligns across 9 bases. The CDR3 totals 17 residues. The ends lost 5 bases at V and 0 bases at J; junction bases unmatched: 5. Per the germline V gene, CDR1 is SGHVS and CDR2 is FNYEAQ. CDR3 nucleotide sequence: TGTGCCAGCAGCCCATGGACAGGGGCCTCTGGGGCCAACGTCCTGACTTTC. Protein: CASSPWTGASGANVLTF.

This clonotype was observed at least ten times. The V and J genes are TRBV20-1 and TRBJ2-3; no definite D call. The CDR3 extends over 15 amino acids. V was shortened by 0 bases and J by 0 bases, with 10 bases between the two germline ends. From germline, CDR1 is DFQATT and CDR2 SNEGSKA (reference sequence). The CDR3 coding sequence is TGCAGTGCTAGAGATGGGCGATTGAGCACAGATACGCAGTATTTT. This gives the protein CSARDGRLSTDTQYF.